These T cell receptor beta chains were read from a single sample in a study of T cell responses to AZD1222 COVID-19 vaccine. The repertoire was sequenced with immunoSEQ multiplex PCR; TCRdb's copy has only in-frame clones and lacks some. The data show about 130,000 clones, 90% to 95% seen once. This sample comprised peripheral blood, obtained on day 0 of AZD1222 vaccination. These receptors originate from an adult in good health. CDR3s include the opening cysteine and the closing phenylalanine or tryptophan. D genes are given only for firm matches. Not all rows give a size; the values are once, few, many and, for expanded clones, a class.

V gene,J gene,clone size,D gene,CDR3 DNA,CDR3 protein
TRBV15,TRBJ1-5,-,-,TGTGCCACCAGCCGGGGGGACTCAAGCAATCAGCCCCAGCATTTT,CATSRGDSSNQPQHF
TRBV19,TRBJ2-7,-,-,TGTGCCAGTAGTCCGCGGGGACTCTCCCACGAGCAGTACTTC,CASSPRGLSHEQYF
TRBV5-5,TRBJ1-5,-,-,TGTGCCAGCAGCTTGGGGTCCCCCCAGGGGCAGCCCCAGCATTTT,CASSLGSPQGQPQHF
TRBV11-3,TRBJ2-5,-,-,TGTGCCAGCAGCTTAGCCGGGGCAGGGAAAGAGACCCAGTACTTC,CASSLAGAGKETQYF
TRBV28,TRBJ2-2,-,-,TGTGCCAGCAGGGGGACCGGGGAGCTGTTTTTT,CASRGTGELFF
TRBV6-2/TRBV6-3,TRBJ1-2,-,-,TGTGCCAGCAGTCCCCATGGGGGGGGTTCGGCCTATGGCTACACCTTC,CASSPHGGGSAYGYTF
TRBV6-5,TRBJ1-4,-,TRBD1,TGTGCCAGCAGGGCAGGGGGCGAGGAAAAACTGTTTTTT,CASRAGGEEKLFF
TRBV27,TRBJ2-3,-,-,TGTGCCAGCAGTTCCATTCAGAATACGCAGTATTTT,CASSSIQNTQYF
TRBV4-3,TRBJ1-5,-,-,TGCGCCAGCAGCCAAGATCTCCAGGGGTGGGATCAGCCCCAGCATTTT,CASSQDLQGWDQPQHF
TRBV6-2/TRBV6-3,TRBJ2-2,-,-,TGTGCCAGCAGCCTTTTGAAAGGGAGCACCGGGGAGCTGTTTTTT,CASSLLKGSTGELFF
TRBV20-1,TRBJ1-2,-,-,TGCAGTGCTAGTAGGGGGGGCGCTGGCTATGGCTACACCTTC,CSASRGGAGYGYTF
TRBV18,TRBJ2-1,-,TRBD2,TGTGCCAGCTCACCACCGGGGCGGGGGGGCTACAATGAGCAGTTCTTC,CASSPPGRGGYNEQFF
TRBV9,TRBJ1-4,-,TRBD1,TGTGCCAGCAGCGATGGGACAGGGGAGGGGGAAAAACTGTTTTTT,CASSDGTGEGEKLFF
TRBV5-4,TRBJ2-5,-,TRBD2,TGTGCCAGCAGCCGGGGAACGGGGGGTTACCAAGAGACCCAGTACTTC,CASSRGTGGYQETQYF
TRBV4-3,TRBJ1-5,-,-,TGCGCCAGCAGCCAAGATCCGACAGAATTTCAGCCCCAGCATTTT,CASSQDPTEFQPQHF
TRBV5-8,TRBJ1-4,-,-,TGTGCCAGCAGCTTGGGCGACAGGCTGATTCAACTGTTTTTT,CASSLGDRLIQLFF
TRBV5-1,TRBJ2-1,-,TRBD1,TGCGCCAGCAGCTTGGACAGGGGGCCCTCCTACAATGAGCAGTTCTTC,CASSLDRGPSYNEQFF
TRBV5-6,TRBJ2-7,-,-,TGTGCCAGCAGCTTGTGGGCAGGGTATGGGTCCTACGAGCAGTACTTC,CASSLWAGYGSYEQYF
TRBV5-1,TRBJ2-6,-,-,TGCGCCAGCAGCTTGGGGTGGTTCAGCTCTGGGGCCAACGTCCTGACTTTC,CASSLGWFSSGANVLTF
TRBV18,TRBJ2-7,once,-,TGTGCCAGCTCACCATCGGGGCCCTACGAGCAGTACTTC,CASSPSGPYEQYF
TRBV6-5,TRBJ1-4,-,TRBD1,TGTGCCAGCAGTTACCAGCGCGGGACAGGGTACGAAAAACTGTTTTTT,CASSYQRGTGYEKLFF
TRBV2,TRBJ1-2,-,-,TGTGCCAGCAGTGTTTGGGGGTATGGCTACACCTTC,CASSVWGYGYTF
TRBV10-3,TRBJ1-5,once,TRBD1,TGTGCCATCAGTAACAGGGGGAGCAATCAGCCCCAGCATTTT,CAISNRGSNQPQHF
TRBV4-3,TRBJ1-4,-,TRBD1,TGCGCCAGCAGCCATCTCCGGGACAGGAAAGAAAAACTGTTTTTT,CASSHLRDRKEKLFF
TRBV7-9,TRBJ2-1,-,-,TGTGCCAGCAGGAAAACAGCCGGCGATGAGCAGTTCTTC,CASRKTAGDEQFF
TRBV6-2/TRBV6-3,TRBJ2-1,-,-,TGTGCCAGCAGTCACCGGGACAACTACAATGAGCAGTTCTTC,CASSHRDNYNEQFF
TRBV29-1,TRBJ2-1,few,TRBD2,TGCAGCGTTGAAGGCCCTAGCGGGGACTACAATGAGCAGTTCTTC,CSVEGPSGDYNEQFF
TRBV28,TRBJ2-7,-,-,TGTGCCAGCAGTTTAACGGCAGGGTGGTCCTCCGAGCAGTACTTC,CASSLTAGWSSEQYF
TRBV7-2,TRBJ1-1,-,-,TGTGCCAGCAGCGAAACAGCTTCGAACACTGAAGCTTTCTTT,CASSETASNTEAFF
TRBV7-9,TRBJ1-3,-,-,TGTGCCAGCAGCTTAACCCCAGCGGATCTCTCCTCTGGAAACACCATATATTTT,CASSLTPADLSSGNTIYF
TRBV30,TRBJ2-3,-,TRBD2,TGTGCCTGGAGTGTACGCGGGGGATTAGCAGATACGCAGTATTTT,CAWSVRGGLADTQYF
TRBV5-1,TRBJ1-1,-,-,TGCGCCAGCAGCTTGGGAGCCATTAGGGACACTGAAGCTTTCTTT,CASSLGAIRDTEAFF
TRBV18,TRBJ2-2,once,-,TGTGCCAGCTCACCCCGGAGAGGGTCACAGGTCGGGGAGCTGTTTTTT,CASSPRRGSQVGELFF
TRBV6-5,TRBJ2-7,-,-,TGTGCCAGCAGTCTCAACAGGGTGGTCTACGAGCAGTACTTC,CASSLNRVVYEQYF
TRBV19,TRBJ2-7,-,-,TGTGCCAGTAGTATCGGCAGGGAGTCCTACGAGCAGTACTTC,CASSIGRESYEQYF
TRBV12-5,TRBJ2-5,once,-,TGTGCTAGTGGTTTTGGCGTACAGGGTAACCAAGAGACCCAGTACTTC,CASGFGVQGNQETQYF
TRBV27,TRBJ2-5,-,TRBD1,TGTGCCAGCAGTACCTGGGACAGGGGTACAGAGACCCAGTACTTC,CASSTWDRGTETQYF
TRBV24-1,TRBJ2-2,-,-,TGTGCCACCAGTGGCGGACCGGATTCGAACACCGGGGAGCTGTTTTTT,CATSGGPDSNTGELFF
TRBV18,TRBJ1-5,-,-,TGTGCCAGCTCACCACCGGGGGACAACAATCAGCCCCAGCATTTT,CASSPPGDNNQPQHF
TRBV12-3/TRBV12-4,TRBJ2-5,-,-,TGTGCCAGCAGGCGGGACTCTCAAGAGACCCAGTACTTC,CASRRDSQETQYF
TRBV29-1,TRBJ2-7,once,-,TGCAGCGTTGGGTCAGCCCTCCGTGCGAGCGAGCAGTACTTC,CSVGSALRASEQYF
TRBV19,TRBJ2-7,-,-,TGTGCCAGTAGTATATTACCCTCCCCCGGCGGGGGCCGCTCCTACGAGCAGTACTTC,CASSILPSPGGGRSYEQYF
TRBV27,TRBJ2-7,-,-,TGTGCCAGCAGACCCGGTGTCATAGGGCTTTACGAGCAGTACTTC,CASRPGVIGLYEQYF
TRBV4-3,TRBJ1-6,-,-,TGCGCCAGCAGCCAAGAGGCCGTCTCCTATAATTCACCCCTCCACTTT,CASSQEAVSYNSPLHF
TRBV30,TRBJ2-1,-,-,TGTGCCTGGAGAGGGGGGAGGACGGAATACAATGAGCAGTTCTTC,CAWRGGRTEYNEQFF
TRBV27,TRBJ1-5,-,-,TGTGCCAGCAGACCCGGACAAATTAGCAATCAGCCCCAGCATTTT,CASRPGQISNQPQHF
TRBV11-1,TRBJ2-7,few,-,TGTGCCAGCAGCCGCCGACAGAGGGGCGAGCAGTACTTC,CASSRRQRGEQYF
TRBV27,TRBJ2-1,-,TRBD2,TGTGCCACCGGACTAGCGGGGGGTTTTAATGAGCAGTTCTTC,CATGLAGGFNEQFF
TRBV3-1/TRBV3-2,TRBJ1-2,-,-,TGTGCCAGCAGCCAAGTGGGACATGGCTACACCTTC,CASSQVGHGYTF
TRBV6-5,TRBJ2-6,-,-,TGTGCCAGCAGTTACTCTGGGAATACTGGGGCCAACGTCCTGACTTTC,CASSYSGNTGANVLTF